The entry below gives a single TCR beta chain sequence along with its context. This clonotype was recorded many times. The antigen this receptor binds is unknown. No base qualities exist here, and no much larger clone lies one base off it. This specimen comes from a study of identical twins (TCRdb year 2016). In terms of the full investigation: TCR alpha and beta repertoires from monozygotic twins, unrelated adults of various ages and cord blood were deep-sequenced to test whether fetal clonotypes persist. To rule out contamination, replicate twin experiments were performed at different times with different library preparation protocols.

V loses 4 bases of germline sequence and J loses 2 bases, and the interval between the two ends is 6 bases. The cysteine opens and the phenylalanine closes a CDR3 of 12 amino acids. Only CDR3 DNA is held: 36 bases, read in frame from base 1. The germline V gene (reference sequence) provides CDR1 LGHDT and CDR2 YNNKEL. The library was made by 5' RACE. Sequencing took place on an Illumina HiSeq 2000. A universal primer binding site was introduced by template switching, and a unique molecular identifier was present in the final cDNA, enabling accurate counting of TCR cDNA molecules. Specific primers in the conserved constant-segment region were used to synthesize first-strand cDNA for the TCR alpha and beta chains. To control for contamination, every cDNA library was double barcoded, receiving both a SMART-Mk sample barcode and Illumina barcodes. TruSeq adapter sequences along with Illumina sample barcodes were introduced in two successive PCR steps. The Illumina HiSeq platform was used with custom primers to sequence TCR alpha and beta cDNA libraries. Per the source publication's procedure: MiGEC was used to process raw reads and extract unique molecular identifiers, and MiXCR was used to find CDR3 positions. For each individual, recombination models were inferred using an EM algorithm with the repgenHMM and IGoR tools. The tcR package in R was used for shared clonotype analysis, with sharing normalized by the product of cloneset sizes. To study raw recombination free of thymic and clonal selection effects, out-of-frame nonproductive sequences were analyzed. TCRdb ran its own pipeline on the public reads, namely fastp trimming at Q25 and MiXCR clone calling, and kept in-frame beta chains. Here each entry gathers all rows of one CDR3 protein and keeps the most common genes and DNA. These V and J calls derive from TCRdb rather than the authors' analysis. The sample has roughly 1,500,000 distinct CDR3 sequences on record, less than 40% of them singletons. The top ten hold about 0.3% of the sample.

Overall results and qualifications from the work: Compared with coincidental sharing between unrelated individuals, out-of-frame TCR alpha sequences shared between twins showed an excess of sequences with low generation probability. Out-of-frame TCR alpha sharing in monozygotic twins was systematically underestimated by recombination models, whereas sharing between unrelated individuals was in agreement with the recombination models. Fewer insertions were carried by abundant cord blood beta clonotypes, a similar but weaker trend appeared in young adult naive repertoires, and no such trend appeared in memory repertoires. Because the same donors could not be followed over many years, the conclusions relied on cross-sectional statistical analysis. Invariant T cells such as MAIT and iNKT could partly confound zero-insertion analyses, although diverse VJ usage argued against such confounding for most clonotypes. A weaker excess of twin sharing was found in beta out-of-frame sequences because the signal-to-noise ratio was lowered by fewer shared sequences.

Only healthy Caucasian donors were included. This TCR was sampled from a newborn girl in good health. The sequence links TRBV3-1 to TRBJ2-7, with the D segment identity uncertain. Specimen: cord blood. The CDR3 reads as follows: CASSRSTYEQYF. In nucleotides, the sequence is TGTGCCAGCAGCCGTAGCACCTACGAGCAGTACTTC.